A selection of T cell receptor beta chains follows, all from one sample in a study of blood T cell repertoires in COVID-19. The method was immunoSEQ multiplex PCR; TCRdb's version includes in-frame clones alone and lacks a portion of them. The sample contains about 140,000 clones, roughly 84% of which appear only once. The specimen was PBMCs or T cells enriched from blood (not recorded which). All receptors come from a man in his 70s who had been exposed to COVID-19. The CDR3 runs from the conserved cysteine through the conserved F or W. D genes are given only for firm matches. Clone size is shown for a subset of rows, as once, few, many or a class of expanded clone.

size: NA; V: TRBV7-2; D: NA; J: TRBJ1-6; CDR3: CASSLNGQSMTLHF; DNA: TGTGCCAGCAGCTTAAACGGACAGAGTATGACCCTCCACTTT
size: NA; V: TRBV30; D: TRBD1; J: TRBJ1-1; CDR3: CAWSPVKQGLNTEAFF; DNA: TGTGCCTGGAGTCCTGTAAAACAGGGGTTGAACACTGAAGCTTTCTTT
size: NA; V: TRBV18; D: NA; J: TRBJ1-1; CDR3: CASSQTPGEAFF; DNA: TGTGCCAGCTCACAAACCCCAGGGGAAGCTTTCTTT
size: NA; V: TRBV12-3/TRBV12-4; D: NA; J: TRBJ2-7; CDR3: CASTFTGDREQYF; DNA: TGTGCCAGCACCTTCACGGGGGACCGCGAGCAGTACTTC
size: NA; V: TRBV30; D: NA; J: TRBJ1-3; CDR3: CAWSPGTPGNTIYF; DNA: TGTGCCTGGAGTCCCGGGACACCTGGAAACACCATATATTTT
size: NA; V: TRBV18; D: TRBD1; J: TRBJ2-5; CDR3: CASSPNRDRGKTQYF; DNA: TGTGCCAGCTCACCAAACCGGGACAGGGGTAAGACCCAGTACTTC
size: NA; V: TRBV30; D: NA; J: TRBJ1-3; CDR3: CAWSVPGSGNTIYF; DNA: TGTGCCTGGAGTGTCCCAGGTTCTGGAAACACCATATATTTT
size: NA; V: TRBV4-2; D: TRBD2; J: TRBJ2-3; CDR3: CASSQGWASGGDTQYF; DNA: TGTGCCAGCAGCCAGGGCTGGGCTAGCGGGGGAGATACGCAGTATTTT
size: NA; V: TRBV4-2; D: NA; J: TRBJ2-4; CDR3: CASTGGPLAKNIQYF; DNA: TGTGCCAGCACCGGAGGTCCACTAGCCAAAAACATTCAGTACTTC
size: NA; V: TRBV27; D: TRBD2; J: TRBJ2-3; CDR3: CASSRTSGNTDTQYF; DNA: TGTGCCAGCAGTAGGACTAGCGGGAACACAGATACGCAGTATTTT
size: once; V: TRBV7-9; D: NA; J: TRBJ1-3; CDR3: CASSLGDNSGNTIYF; DNA: TGTGCCAGCAGCTTAGGGGACAACTCTGGAAACACCATATATTTT
size: NA; V: TRBV12-3/TRBV12-4; D: NA; J: TRBJ2-1; CDR3: CASSLTGEQFF; DNA: TGTGCCAGCAGTTTAACTGGTGAGCAGTTCTTC
size: NA; V: TRBV3-1/TRBV3-2; D: TRBD1; J: TRBJ2-5; CDR3: CASSQERIQGFQETQYF; DNA: TGTGCCAGCAGCCAAGAAAGAATACAGGGGTTCCAAGAGACCCAGTACTTC
size: NA; V: TRBV10-2; D: NA; J: TRBJ1-5; CDR3: CASSETGPGNQPQHF; DNA: TGCGCCAGCAGTGAAACAGGACCAGGCAATCAGCCCCAGCATTTT
size: few; V: TRBV2; D: NA; J: TRBJ1-4; CDR3: CATLQAGQWSEKLFF; DNA: TGTGCCACACTTCAAGCGGGGCAGTGGAGTGAAAAACTGTTTTTT
size: NA; V: TRBV7-9; D: NA; J: TRBJ2-3; CDR3: CASSDVRLTDTQYF; DNA: TGTGCCAGCAGCGACGTGAGGCTCACAGATACGCAGTATTTT
size: NA; V: TRBV6-7; D: TRBD1; J: TRBJ1-4; CDR3: CAGQGDNEKLFF; DNA: TGTGCCGGACAGGGAGACAATGAAAAACTGTTTTTT
size: NA; V: TRBV19; D: NA; J: TRBJ2-7; CDR3: CASSIDHRNTYEQYF; DNA: TGTGCCAGTAGTATAGACCACAGGAATACCTACGAGCAGTACTTC
size: NA; V: TRBV28; D: NA; J: TRBJ2-7; CDR3: CASSFLRGYEQYF; DNA: TGTGCCAGCAGTTTCCTCCGAGGCTACGAGCAGTACTTC
size: NA; V: TRBV20-1; D: NA; J: TRBJ1-1; CDR3: CSARSDTEAFF; DNA: TGCAGTGCTAGATCGGACACTGAAGCTTTCTTT
size: NA; V: TRBV4-3; D: NA; J: TRBJ1-2; CDR3: CASSQDMGRGHYGYTF; DNA: TGCGCCAGCAGCCAAGATATGGGCAGGGGCCACTATGGCTACACCTTC
size: NA; V: TRBV29-1; D: TRBD1; J: TRBJ2-1; CDR3: CSVDSRTGVYNEQFF; DNA: TGCAGCGTGGACTCCCGGACAGGGGTCTACAATGAGCAGTTCTTC
size: NA; V: TRBV19; D: TRBD1; J: TRBJ1-5; CDR3: CASSVGQGDGQPQHF; DNA: TGTGCCAGTAGTGTCGGACAGGGGGACGGTCAGCCCCAGCATTTT
size: NA; V: TRBV4-1; D: TRBD1; J: TRBJ1-6; CDR3: CASSQKEPGGSYNSPLHF; DNA: TGCGCCAGCAGCCAAAAGGAGCCAGGGGGCTCCTATAATTCACCCCTCCACTTT
size: NA; V: TRBV21-1; D: NA; J: TRBJ1-6; CDR3: CASPGQSNNSPLHF; DNA: TGTGCCAGCCCGGGACAGAGCAATAATTCACCCCTCCACTTT
size: NA; V: TRBV30; D: TRBD1; J: TRBJ1-4; CDR3: CAWDSGGTSEKLFF; DNA: TGTGCCTGGGATTCAGGGGGTACGAGTGAAAAACTGTTTTTT
size: NA; V: TRBV9; D: NA; J: TRBJ1-2; CDR3: CASSPQSRTTYGYTF; DNA: TGTGCCAGCAGCCCCCAATCAAGGACAACCTATGGCTACACCTTC